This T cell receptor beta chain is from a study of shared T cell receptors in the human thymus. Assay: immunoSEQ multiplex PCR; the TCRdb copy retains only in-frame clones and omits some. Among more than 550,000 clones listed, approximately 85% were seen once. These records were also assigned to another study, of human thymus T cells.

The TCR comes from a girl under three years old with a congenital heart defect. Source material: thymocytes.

The CDR3 loop is CASSRKTGYFYEQYF. The CDR3 bases are TGTGCCAGCAGTCGTAAGACAGGCTACTTTTACGAGCAGTACTTC. The rearrangement uses TRBV2 and TRBJ2-7, with a possible D match to TRBD1 (6 bases). V lost 5 bases to trimming and J lost 4 bases, with 18 bases between them. The CDR3 contains 15 residues. The V gene's germline CDR1 is SNHLY and CDR2 FYNNEI.